This T cell receptor (beta chain) comes out of a study of cytomegalovirus exposure and HLA in healthy donors. The V segment lost 3 bases and the J segment 6 bases; nucleotides outside the gene matches: 8. The CDR3 runs to 17 residues. Per germline, CDR1 MGHRA and CDR2 YSYEKL. To note about this clone: Its cognate antigen is unknown.

Study-wide points: HLA-A and HLA-B allele assignments for most subjects were reportedly predicted accurately using TCR beta sequences. In a later analysis, an Asian-associated ancestry cluster reportedly showed fewer N-insertions than the 666-donor mean.

PCR used 60 Vbeta primers and 13 Jbeta primers. TCRdb's copy holds only in-frame clones and misses some; the assay was immunoSEQ multiplex PCR. Of approximately 190,000 clones in the sample, around 83% are singletons; the top ten hold about 1.7%. The sequenced material came from PBMCs. This receptor was identified in a woman between 18 and 29 years old in good health and CMV-seronegative. The V gene is TRBV4-1, the J gene TRBJ2-1; 13 positions agree with TRBD2. The chain's CDR3 is CASSHPPGTSGANEQFF. The CDR3 DNA sequence: TGCGCCAGCAGCCACCCCCCCGGGACTAGCGGGGCCAATGAGCAGTTCTTC.